This T cell receptor (beta chain) was retrieved from a study of T cell responses to AZD1222 COVID-19 vaccine. V lost 3 bases and J 0 bases, leaving 9 bases between the germline ends. Per germline, CDR1 SEHNR and CDR2 FQNEAQ (reference sequence). This CDR3 contains 15 residues. Sequencing used immunoSEQ multiplex PCR; TCRdb keeps in-frame clones, though not all of them. The sample lists 65,000 to 70,000 clones; approximately 83% were seen once. This TCR was sampled from an adult who received the AZD1222 COVID-19 vaccine. The rearrangement joins TRBV7-9 to TRBJ1-3; D unclear. The sequencing here drew on peripheral blood, taken 28 days after the second AZD1222 dose. The CDR3: CASSFIMSSGNTIYF. The CDR3 DNA reads as TGTGCCAGCAGCTTCATTATGAGCTCTGGAAACACCATATATTTT. The whole variable domain, filled in from reference TRBV7-9 and TRBJ1-3, reads DTGVSQNPRHKITKRGQNVTFRCDPISEHNRLYWYRQTLGQGPEFLTYFQNEAQLEKSRLLSDRFSAERPKGSFSTLEIQRTEQGDSAMYLCASSFIMSSGNTIYFGEGSWLTVV.